Listed below are T cell receptor beta chains from one sample, sequenced in a study of technical replicates of blood from a handful of donors. Method: immunoSEQ multiplex PCR; TCRdb's copy keeps in-frame clones and lacks some. Found here are about 70,000 clones, approximately 96% of them singletons; the top ten hold approximately 0.4%. Sequenced: T cells isolated from PBMCs. These receptors were collected from a human donor in good health. CDR3s include the opening cysteine and the closing phenylalanine or tryptophan. The order of the fields is clone size, D gene, V gene, J gene, CDR3 DNA, CDR3 protein. D genes are given only for firm matches. Part of the rows lack a size; the others show once, few, many or a class for expanded clones.

clone size: -
D gene: TRBD2
V gene: TRBV9
J gene: TRBJ2-7
CDR3 DNA: TGTGCCAGCAGCGTAGAAGACCTGGGAGGGATCCACGAGCAGTACTTC
CDR3 protein: CASSVEDLGGIHEQYF

clone size: -
D gene: TRBD2
V gene: TRBV25-1
J gene: TRBJ2-3
CDR3 DNA: TGTGCCAGCAGTGTAGCGGGAGGGTTAGATACGCAGTATTTT
CDR3 protein: CASSVAGGLDTQYF

clone size: few
D gene: -
V gene: TRBV19
J gene: TRBJ1-1
CDR3 DNA: TGTGCCAGTAGTATAACAGGGAACACTGAAGCTTTCTTT
CDR3 protein: CASSITGNTEAFF

clone size: few
D gene: -
V gene: TRBV4-1
J gene: TRBJ2-7
CDR3 DNA: TGCGCCAGCAGCCAAGGTCTAGCGAATAACGAGCAGTACTTC
CDR3 protein: CASSQGLANNEQYF

clone size: -
D gene: -
V gene: TRBV7-4
J gene: TRBJ2-1
CDR3 DNA: TGTGCCAGCAGCTTAGTACCAGATAATGAGCAGTTCTTC
CDR3 protein: CASSLVPDNEQFF

clone size: -
D gene: TRBD1
V gene: TRBV19
J gene: TRBJ1-1
CDR3 DNA: TGTGCCAGTAGTATTTGGCCCCCTTGGACAGGGAATAGGGACACTGAAGCTTTCTTT
CDR3 protein: CASSIWPPWTGNRDTEAFF

clone size: once
D gene: -
V gene: TRBV4-3
J gene: TRBJ2-6
CDR3 DNA: TGCGCCAGCAGCCAAGATTTGGGAGGGGGTGCTGGGGCCAACGTCCTGACTTTC
CDR3 protein: CASSQDLGGGAGANVLTF

clone size: -
D gene: -
V gene: TRBV6-1
J gene: TRBJ1-1
CDR3 DNA: TGTGCCAGCAGTGCCAGGGCCGAAAACACTGAAGCTTTCTTT
CDR3 protein: CASSARAENTEAFF

clone size: -
D gene: -
V gene: TRBV29-1
J gene: TRBJ2-7
CDR3 DNA: TGCAGCGTTGAGCTAGATTCCTACGAGCAGTACTTC
CDR3 protein: CSVELDSYEQYF

clone size: -
D gene: TRBD2
V gene: TRBV6-1
J gene: TRBJ2-1
CDR3 DNA: TGTGCCAGCCTCCCCAGCGGGAGTCTGTACAATGAGCAGTTCTTC
CDR3 protein: CASLPSGSLYNEQFF

clone size: -
D gene: -
V gene: TRBV4-3
J gene: TRBJ2-3
CDR3 DNA: TGCGCCAGCAGCCCAAGTGGATTTAGCGGATCTAGCACAGATACGCAGTATTTT
CDR3 protein: CASSPSGFSGSSTDTQYF

clone size: -
D gene: TRBD1
V gene: TRBV28
J gene: TRBJ1-1
CDR3 DNA: TGTGCCAGCAATGGACAGGGAACGACTGAAGCTTTCTTT
CDR3 protein: CASNGQGTTEAFF

clone size: -
D gene: -
V gene: TRBV11-2
J gene: TRBJ1-5
CDR3 DNA: TGTGCCAGCAGCCTGGACACCAATCAGCCCCAGCATTTT
CDR3 protein: CASSLDTNQPQHF

clone size: -
D gene: -
V gene: TRBV27
J gene: TRBJ2-5
CDR3 DNA: TGTGCCAGCAGTTTTTATGGTGAGGTAGAGACCCAGTACTTC
CDR3 protein: CASSFYGEVETQYF

clone size: few
D gene: -
V gene: TRBV5-1
J gene: TRBJ1-1
CDR3 DNA: TGCGCCAGCAGCTCGATATACACAACGGGGAACACTGAAGCTTTCTTT
CDR3 protein: CASSSIYTTGNTEAFF

clone size: once
D gene: -
V gene: TRBV5-1
J gene: TRBJ1-4
CDR3 DNA: TGCGCCAGCAGGGGAGGAGACAATGAAAAACTGTTTTTT
CDR3 protein: CASRGGDNEKLFF

clone size: -
D gene: TRBD2
V gene: TRBV2
J gene: TRBJ2-7
CDR3 DNA: TGTGCCAGCACCTTTGGACTAGCGGGGGGGGGCGAGCAGTACTTC
CDR3 protein: CASTFGLAGGGEQYF

clone size: -
D gene: TRBD1
V gene: TRBV27
J gene: TRBJ2-7
CDR3 DNA: TGTGCCAGCAGACCCGACAGGGGCCTCTGGGACTACGAGCAGTACTTC
CDR3 protein: CASRPDRGLWDYEQYF

clone size: -
D gene: TRBD1
V gene: TRBV4-1
J gene: TRBJ1-1
CDR3 DNA: TGCGCCAGCAGCCTCGAACAGGGGATCATAACTGAAGCTTTCTTT
CDR3 protein: CASSLEQGIITEAFF

clone size: -
D gene: TRBD2
V gene: TRBV7-8
J gene: TRBJ2-7
CDR3 DNA: TGTGCCAGCAGCCCTCGGGGGGTCTCCTACGAGCAGTACTTC
CDR3 protein: CASSPRGVSYEQYF

clone size: -
D gene: TRBD1
V gene: TRBV5-4
J gene: TRBJ2-7
CDR3 DNA: TGTGCCAGCAGCCCCGGACAGGGGAACTTCTACGAGCAGTACTTC
CDR3 protein: CASSPGQGNFYEQYF

clone size: -
D gene: TRBD1
V gene: TRBV7-2
J gene: TRBJ1-1
CDR3 DNA: TGTGCCAGCAGTTCTACAGGGGGCCGGACTGAAGCTTTCTTT
CDR3 protein: CASSSTGGRTEAFF

clone size: -
D gene: TRBD1
V gene: TRBV6-1
J gene: TRBJ1-2
CDR3 DNA: TGTGCCAGCACAGGGGGCACGAGCTATAGCTACACCTTC
CDR3 protein: CASTGGTSYSYTF

clone size: -
D gene: TRBD2
V gene: TRBV4-2
J gene: TRBJ2-3
CDR3 DNA: TGTGCCAGCAGCCAGAGGACTAGCGGGAGTTTCGATACGCAGTATTTT
CDR3 protein: CASSQRTSGSFDTQYF

clone size: -
D gene: TRBD1
V gene: TRBV10-1
J gene: TRBJ1-2
CDR3 DNA: TGCGCCAGCAGCGACAGGGGCTATGGCTACACCTTC
CDR3 protein: CASSDRGYGYTF

clone size: -
D gene: -
V gene: TRBV15
J gene: TRBJ2-1
CDR3 DNA: TGTGCCACCAGCAGAGCAATGGCACTAGCTATCAATGAGCAGTTCTTC
CDR3 protein: CATSRAMALAINEQFF

clone size: -
D gene: TRBD2
V gene: TRBV9
J gene: TRBJ2-1
CDR3 DNA: TGTGCCAGCAGCGTAGTGGCTAGCGGGAGTTATGAGCAGTTCTTC
CDR3 protein: CASSVVASGSYEQFF

clone size: -
D gene: TRBD1
V gene: TRBV6-1
J gene: TRBJ2-3
CDR3 DNA: TGTGCCAGCAGTGAACCTTTCGACAGGGGGAGGGATACGCAGTATTTT
CDR3 protein: CASSEPFDRGRDTQYF

clone size: -
D gene: -
V gene: TRBV19
J gene: TRBJ1-2
CDR3 DNA: TGTGCCAGTAGTATAGGCCGAGGGTTCTACCTCTATGGCTACACCTTC
CDR3 protein: CASSIGRGFYLYGYTF

clone size: -
D gene: -
V gene: TRBV28
J gene: TRBJ1-3
CDR3 DNA: TGTGCCAGCAGCCAAATTGTGGGAAACACCATATATTTT
CDR3 protein: CASSQIVGNTIYF

clone size: -
D gene: TRBD1
V gene: TRBV6-4
J gene: TRBJ2-1
CDR3 DNA: TGTGCCAGCAGTACCCAGGGGGCTTCCTACAATGAGCAGTTCTTC
CDR3 protein: CASSTQGASYNEQFF

clone size: -
D gene: -
V gene: TRBV25-1
J gene: TRBJ1-2
CDR3 DNA: TGTGCCAGCAGGGGAGATGGCTACACCTTC
CDR3 protein: CASRGDGYTF

clone size: -
D gene: TRBD1
V gene: TRBV4-1
J gene: TRBJ2-7
CDR3 DNA: TGCGCCAGCAGCCAAGGGGGACAGGGGGGCTACGAGCAGTACTTC
CDR3 protein: CASSQGGQGGYEQYF

clone size: once
D gene: -
V gene: TRBV9
J gene: TRBJ2-3
CDR3 DNA: TGTGCCAGCAGCGTAGGATCCCGTCGGGATACGCAGTATTTT
CDR3 protein: CASSVGSRRDTQYF

clone size: -
D gene: -
V gene: TRBV6-5
J gene: TRBJ1-5
CDR3 DNA: TGTGCCAGCAGTTTAGGGGTCAATCAGCCCCAGCATTTT
CDR3 protein: CASSLGVNQPQHF

clone size: -
D gene: TRBD2
V gene: TRBV9
J gene: TRBJ2-7
CDR3 DNA: TGTGCCAGCAGCGTAGCTGGCGGGAGCTCCTACGAGCAGTACTTC
CDR3 protein: CASSVAGGSSYEQYF

clone size: once
D gene: TRBD1
V gene: TRBV19
J gene: TRBJ1-3
CDR3 DNA: TGTGCCAGTAGTATTCCAGGGGGTTCTTCTGGAAACACCATATATTTT
CDR3 protein: CASSIPGGSSGNTIYF

clone size: -
D gene: TRBD2
V gene: TRBV5-1
J gene: TRBJ2-2
CDR3 DNA: TGCGCCAGCAGGAGGACTAGCGGGAATTCTGAAGGCACCGGGGAGCTGTTTTTT
CDR3 protein: CASRRTSGNSEGTGELFF

clone size: few
D gene: -
V gene: TRBV10-1
J gene: TRBJ2-7
CDR3 DNA: TGCGCCAGCAATACGGGACACCACTTCTACGAGCAGTACTTC
CDR3 protein: CASNTGHHFYEQYF

clone size: once
D gene: TRBD2
V gene: TRBV11-2
J gene: TRBJ2-7
CDR3 DNA: TGTGCCAGCAGCGCGGGACTAGCATACGAGCAGTACTTC
CDR3 protein: CASSAGLAYEQYF

clone size: -
D gene: -
V gene: TRBV19
J gene: TRBJ1-4
CDR3 DNA: TGTGCCAGTAGTTCTCAGGTGCTTGGAGAAAAACTGTTTTTT
CDR3 protein: CASSSQVLGEKLFF

clone size: -
D gene: -
V gene: TRBV18
J gene: TRBJ2-4
CDR3 DNA: TGTGCCAGCTCAGCCCCCCTAGAAAACATTCAGTACTTC
CDR3 protein: CASSAPLENIQYF

clone size: -
D gene: TRBD2
V gene: TRBV5-1
J gene: TRBJ2-5
CDR3 DNA: TGCGCCAGCAGCTTGGCCGCTAGCGGGGGCCAAGAGACCCAGTACTTC
CDR3 protein: CASSLAASGGQETQYF

clone size: once
D gene: TRBD2
V gene: TRBV10-1
J gene: TRBJ2-7
CDR3 DNA: TGCGCCAGCAGTTCCGGACTAGCCAACGAGCAGTACTTC
CDR3 protein: CASSSGLANEQYF

clone size: -
D gene: -
V gene: TRBV7-2
J gene: TRBJ1-1
CDR3 DNA: TGTGCCAGCAGGGATCGTGACAGGTTGAACACTGAAGCTTTCTTT
CDR3 protein: CASRDRDRLNTEAFF

clone size: -
D gene: -
V gene: TRBV13
J gene: TRBJ1-1
CDR3 DNA: TGTGCCAGCAGCTTAGATGCGGGAGGAGCTTTCTTT
CDR3 protein: CASSLDAGGAFF

clone size: -
D gene: -
V gene: TRBV19
J gene: TRBJ2-7
CDR3 DNA: TGTGCCAGTAGTATACCCCACTACGAGCAGTACTTC
CDR3 protein: CASSIPHYEQYF

clone size: -
D gene: -
V gene: TRBV29-1
J gene: TRBJ1-2
CDR3 DNA: TGCAGCGTTGATAGGAGCTATGGCTACACCTTC
CDR3 protein: CSVDRSYGYTF

clone size: -
D gene: TRBD1
V gene: TRBV7-9
J gene: TRBJ1-4
CDR3 DNA: TGTGCCAGAGGGACAGGGCCCTCTAGTCATGAAAAACTGTTTTTT
CDR3 protein: CARGTGPSSHEKLFF

clone size: -
D gene: TRBD1
V gene: TRBV28
J gene: TRBJ2-7
CDR3 DNA: TGTGCCAGCACCATTGACAGGGAAGAGCAGTACTTC
CDR3 protein: CASTIDREEQYF

clone size: -
D gene: -
V gene: TRBV10-2
J gene: TRBJ2-2
CDR3 DNA: TGCGCCAGCGGATGGGCTACCGGGGAGCTGTTTTTT
CDR3 protein: CASGWATGELFF

clone size: -
D gene: TRBD2
V gene: TRBV27
J gene: TRBJ2-3
CDR3 DNA: TGTGCCAGCAGTTTATTGGCGGGAGGGCCGGCAGATACGCAGTATTTT
CDR3 protein: CASSLLAGGPADTQYF

clone size: -
D gene: -
V gene: TRBV28
J gene: TRBJ1-1
CDR3 DNA: TGTGCCGGGAAAAGAGCAGGGGAGGCTTTCTTT
CDR3 protein: CAGKRAGEAFF

clone size: -
D gene: TRBD2
V gene: TRBV29-1
J gene: TRBJ2-7
CDR3 DNA: TGCAGCGTTGAACTAGCGGGTAGCTACGAGCAGTACTTC
CDR3 protein: CSVELAGSYEQYF

clone size: -
D gene: TRBD1
V gene: TRBV4-2
J gene: TRBJ2-7
CDR3 DNA: TGTGCCAGCAGCCGAGGTATATACCGGGACAGAAGCTACGAGCAGTACTTC
CDR3 protein: CASSRGIYRDRSYEQYF

clone size: -
D gene: -
V gene: TRBV19
J gene: TRBJ1-2
CDR3 DNA: TGTGCCACCCGACGGGGAGGGGAGGCATATGGCTACACCTTC
CDR3 protein: CATRRGGEAYGYTF

clone size: -
D gene: TRBD2
V gene: TRBV4-1
J gene: TRBJ2-7
CDR3 DNA: TGCGCCAGCAGTCGAGGACTAGCGGAATACGAGCAGTACTTC
CDR3 protein: CASSRGLAEYEQYF

clone size: -
D gene: TRBD2
V gene: TRBV7-3
J gene: TRBJ2-1
CDR3 DNA: TGTGCCAGTGGACTAGCGGGACCCAATGAGCAGTTCTTC
CDR3 protein: CASGLAGPNEQFF

clone size: -
D gene: -
V gene: TRBV25-1
J gene: TRBJ2-7
CDR3 DNA: TGTGCCAGCAGTGCAGACGGGTGGTCCTACGAGCAGTACTTC
CDR3 protein: CASSADGWSYEQYF